This T cell receptor (beta chain) is drawn from a study of blood T cell repertoires in COVID-19. Study summary: COVID-19 samples from acute and convalescent phases originated in the United States, Italy and Spain.

This CDR3 spans 12 amino acids. Deletions cut 4 bases from V and 13 bases from J, with 15 bases between. Germline values: CDR1 SGHRS, CDR2 YFSETQ. Using immunoSEQ multiplex PCR, the repertoire was profiled, and TCRdb retains in-frame clones only, with some absent. The table records about 25,000 clones, approximately 80% of them present only once. Sequencing was performed on peripheral blood. This sequence joins TRBV5-1 and TRBJ2-1; D remains ambiguous. The sequence was collected from a man between 70 and 80 years old with acute or convalescent COVID-19. The CDR3 loop is CASSKATPYQFF. CDR3 in DNA: TGCGCCAGCAGCAAGGCGACACCTTATCAGTTCTTC.